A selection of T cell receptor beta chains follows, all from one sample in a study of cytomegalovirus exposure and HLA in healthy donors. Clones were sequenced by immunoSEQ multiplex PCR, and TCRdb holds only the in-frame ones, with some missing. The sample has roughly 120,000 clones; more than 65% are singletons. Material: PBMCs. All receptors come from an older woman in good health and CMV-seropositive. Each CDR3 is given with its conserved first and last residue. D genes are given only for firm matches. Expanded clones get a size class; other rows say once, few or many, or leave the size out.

CDR3 protein: CASSELQGRRSPLHF
CDR3 DNA: TGTGCCAGCAGCGAACTACAGGGGAGGAGATCACCCCTCCACTTT
J gene: TRBJ1-6
D gene: TRBD1
V gene: TRBV7-2
clone size: few

CDR3 protein: CASSAADISYEQYF
CDR3 DNA: TGTGCCAGCAGCGCAGCAGACATCTCCTACGAGCAGTACTTC
J gene: TRBJ2-7
D gene: -
V gene: TRBV5-4
clone size: -

CDR3 protein: CASKRTSSTDTQYF
CDR3 DNA: TGTGCCAGCAAAAGGACTAGTTCCACAGATACGCAGTATTTT
J gene: TRBJ2-3
D gene: TRBD2
V gene: TRBV27
clone size: -

CDR3 protein: CASSLVVAETGELFF
CDR3 DNA: TGTGCCAGCAGCTTGGTGGTAGCGGAAACCGGGGAGCTGTTTTTT
J gene: TRBJ2-2
D gene: -
V gene: TRBV5-5
clone size: few

CDR3 protein: CASFSSTIYF
CDR3 DNA: TGTGCCAGTTTTTCATCCACCATATATTTT
J gene: TRBJ1-3
D gene: -
V gene: TRBV19
clone size: few

CDR3 protein: CASSHNGPSNQPQHF
CDR3 DNA: TGTGCCAGCAGCCATAATGGGCCAAGCAATCAGCCCCAGCATTTT
J gene: TRBJ1-5
D gene: -
V gene: TRBV7-2
clone size: -

CDR3 protein: CASNLAGANNEQFF
CDR3 DNA: TGTGCCAGCAACCTAGCGGGGGCGAACAATGAGCAGTTCTTC
J gene: TRBJ2-1
D gene: TRBD2
V gene: TRBV7-2
clone size: once

CDR3 protein: CASSSGTSGRKGTDTQYF
CDR3 DNA: TGTGCCAGCAGCTCAGGGACTAGCGGGAGGAAAGGCACAGATACGCAGTATTTT
J gene: TRBJ2-3
D gene: TRBD2
V gene: TRBV7-2
clone size: once

CDR3 protein: CASSLGARQPQHF
CDR3 DNA: TGTGCCAGCAGCTTGGGGGCGAGGCAGCCCCAGCATTTT
J gene: TRBJ1-5
D gene: -
V gene: TRBV7-3
clone size: -

CDR3 protein: CASSLTGRGYTF
CDR3 DNA: TGTGCCAGCAGCTTGACAGGGAGAGGCTACACCTTC
J gene: TRBJ1-2
D gene: -
V gene: TRBV5-8
clone size: -

CDR3 protein: CASSPAREGTEAFF
CDR3 DNA: TGTGCCAGCTCACCAGCCAGGGAGGGTACTGAAGCTTTCTTT
J gene: TRBJ1-1
D gene: -
V gene: TRBV18
clone size: -

CDR3 protein: CASSLRGDRGWVMNTEAFF
CDR3 DNA: TGTGCCAGCAGCTTAAGAGGGGACAGGGGTTGGGTCATGAACACTGAAGCTTTCTTT
J gene: TRBJ1-1
D gene: TRBD1
V gene: TRBV7-9
clone size: once

CDR3 protein: CASSGTGKNSPLHF
CDR3 DNA: TGTGCCAGCAGCGGGACAGGGAAGAATTCACCCCTCCACTTT
J gene: TRBJ1-6
D gene: TRBD1
V gene: TRBV6-5
clone size: -

CDR3 protein: CASSATRGGPVYEQYF
CDR3 DNA: TGCGCCAGCAGCGCGACTCGGGGGGGCCCGGTGTACGAGCAGTACTTC
J gene: TRBJ2-7
D gene: TRBD2
V gene: TRBV5-1
clone size: few

CDR3 protein: CASDRTGEGYTF
CDR3 DNA: TGTGCCAGCGACAGGACAGGGGAGGGCTACACCTTC
J gene: TRBJ1-2
D gene: TRBD1
V gene: TRBV6-6
clone size: -

CDR3 protein: CATSREPGSNQPQHF
CDR3 DNA: TGTGCCACCAGCAGAGAACCCGGTAGCAATCAGCCCCAGCATTTT
J gene: TRBJ1-5
D gene: -
V gene: TRBV15
clone size: -

CDR3 protein: CASSGPPTELGGYTF
CDR3 DNA: TGTGCCAGCAGCGGGCCCCCGACAGAATTGGGAGGCTACACCTTC
J gene: TRBJ1-2
D gene: -
V gene: TRBV9
clone size: -

CDR3 protein: CASSQDGALSSGANVLTF
CDR3 DNA: TGTGCCAGCAGCCAAGATGGGGCCCTTAGCTCTGGGGCCAACGTCCTGACTTTC
J gene: TRBJ2-6
D gene: -
V gene: TRBV4-2
clone size: -

CDR3 protein: CASSKTGGGTFF
CDR3 DNA: TGTGCCAGCAGTAAAACAGGGGGCGGGACTTTCTTT
J gene: TRBJ1-1
D gene: TRBD1
V gene: TRBV6-5
clone size: -

CDR3 protein: CASSPNRVTEKLFF
CDR3 DNA: TGTGCCAGCAGCCCCAATCGGGTTACTGAAAAACTGTTTTTT
J gene: TRBJ1-4
D gene: -
V gene: TRBV14
clone size: -

CDR3 protein: CASSFTAQGTYEQYF
CDR3 DNA: TGTGCCAGCAGCTTTACGGCACAGGGAACCTACGAGCAGTACTTC
J gene: TRBJ2-7
D gene: -
V gene: TRBV7-2
clone size: -

CDR3 protein: CASRQAGGRTDTQYF
CDR3 DNA: TGTGCCAGCAGGCAAGCGGGGGGGCGCACAGATACGCAGTATTTT
J gene: TRBJ2-3
D gene: TRBD2
V gene: TRBV7-2
clone size: -

CDR3 protein: CASSFNRATNEKLFF
CDR3 DNA: TGTGCCAGCAGCTTCAACAGGGCAACTAATGAAAAACTGTTTTTT
J gene: TRBJ1-4
D gene: -
V gene: TRBV12-1
clone size: -

CDR3 protein: CASSRYGTSGSGNEQFF
CDR3 DNA: TGTGCCAGCAGCCGGTACGGGACTAGCGGATCGGGCAATGAGCAGTTCTTC
J gene: TRBJ2-1
D gene: TRBD2
V gene: TRBV5-4
clone size: -

CDR3 protein: CASSTQDRGNQPQHF
CDR3 DNA: TGTGCCAGTAGTACCCAGGACAGGGGCAATCAGCCCCAGCATTTT
J gene: TRBJ1-5
D gene: TRBD1
V gene: TRBV19
clone size: -

CDR3 protein: CASSYSQGPYEQYF
CDR3 DNA: TGTGCCAGCAGTTACTCGCAGGGTCCCTACGAGCAGTACTTC
J gene: TRBJ2-7
D gene: -
V gene: TRBV6-5
clone size: -